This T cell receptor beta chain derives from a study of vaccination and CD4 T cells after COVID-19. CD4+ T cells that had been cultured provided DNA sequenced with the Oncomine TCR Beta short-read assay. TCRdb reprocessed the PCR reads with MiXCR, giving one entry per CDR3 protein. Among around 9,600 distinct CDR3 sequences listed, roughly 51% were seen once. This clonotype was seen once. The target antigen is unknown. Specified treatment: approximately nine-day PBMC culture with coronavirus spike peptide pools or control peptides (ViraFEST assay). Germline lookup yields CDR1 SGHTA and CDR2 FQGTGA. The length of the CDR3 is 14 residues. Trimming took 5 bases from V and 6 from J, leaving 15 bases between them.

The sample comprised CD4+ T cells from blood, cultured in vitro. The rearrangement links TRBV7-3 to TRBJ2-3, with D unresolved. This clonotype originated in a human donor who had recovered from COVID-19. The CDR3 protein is CASSPGLGVDTQYF. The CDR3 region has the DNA TGTGCCAGCAGCCCTGGTCTAGGAGTTGATACGCAGTATTTT.